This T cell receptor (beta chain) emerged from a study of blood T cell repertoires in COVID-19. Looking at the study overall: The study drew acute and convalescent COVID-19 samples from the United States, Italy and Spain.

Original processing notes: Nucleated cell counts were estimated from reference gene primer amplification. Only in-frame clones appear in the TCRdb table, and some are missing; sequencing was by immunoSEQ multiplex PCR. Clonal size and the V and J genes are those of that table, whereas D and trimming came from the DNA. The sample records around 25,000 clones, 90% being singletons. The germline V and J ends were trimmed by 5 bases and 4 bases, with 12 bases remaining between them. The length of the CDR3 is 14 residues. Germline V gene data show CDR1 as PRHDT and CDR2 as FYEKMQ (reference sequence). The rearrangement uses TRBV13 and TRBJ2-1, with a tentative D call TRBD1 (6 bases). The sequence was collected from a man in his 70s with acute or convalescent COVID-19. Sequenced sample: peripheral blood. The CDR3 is CASSPRDKYNEQFF. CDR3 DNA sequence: TGTGCCAGCAGCCCCCGGGACAAATACAATGAGCAGTTCTTC.